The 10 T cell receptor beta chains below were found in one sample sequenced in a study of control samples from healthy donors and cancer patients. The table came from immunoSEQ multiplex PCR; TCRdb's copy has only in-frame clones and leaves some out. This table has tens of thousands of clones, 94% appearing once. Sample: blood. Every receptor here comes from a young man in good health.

DNA for the CDR3: TGTGCCAGCAGTACAGAATACAGGGGATTCTCGTATGAGCAGTTCTTC. This gives the protein CASSTEYRGFSYEQFF. The V call is TRBV28, the J call TRBJ2-1, with 7 bases that match TRBD1. Germline V gene data show CDR1 as MDHEN and CDR2 as SYDVKM. CDR3 length: 16 residues. J lost 8 bases, V lost 5 bases, and 15 bases had no gene match.

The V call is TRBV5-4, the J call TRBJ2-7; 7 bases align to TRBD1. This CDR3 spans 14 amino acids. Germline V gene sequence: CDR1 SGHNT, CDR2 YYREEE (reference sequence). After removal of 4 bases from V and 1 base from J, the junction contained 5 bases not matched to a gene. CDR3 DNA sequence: TGTGCCAGCAGCAAAGGGGACAGTTCCTACGAGCAGTACTTC. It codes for CASSKGDSSYEQYF. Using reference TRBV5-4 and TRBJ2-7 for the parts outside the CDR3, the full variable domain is ETGVTQSPTHLIKTRGQQVTLRCSSQSGHNTVSWYQQALGQGPQFIFQYYREEENGRGNFPPRFSGLQFPNYSSELNVNALELDDSALYLCASSKGDSSYEQYFGPGTRLTVT.

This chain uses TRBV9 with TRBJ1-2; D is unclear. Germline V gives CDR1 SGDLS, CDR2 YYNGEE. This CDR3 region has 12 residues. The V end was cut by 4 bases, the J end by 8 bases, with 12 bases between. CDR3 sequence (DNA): TGTGCCAGCAGCCCTTCGACGGGGGGCTACACCTTC. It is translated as CASSPSTGGYTF.

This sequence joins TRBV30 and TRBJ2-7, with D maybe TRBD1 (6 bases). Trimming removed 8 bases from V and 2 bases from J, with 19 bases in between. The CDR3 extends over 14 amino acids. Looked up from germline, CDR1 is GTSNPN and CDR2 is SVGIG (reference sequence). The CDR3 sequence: CASVQGLGAYEQYF. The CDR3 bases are TGTGCCAGCGTTCAGGGGCTGGGGGCCTACGAGCAGTACTTC.

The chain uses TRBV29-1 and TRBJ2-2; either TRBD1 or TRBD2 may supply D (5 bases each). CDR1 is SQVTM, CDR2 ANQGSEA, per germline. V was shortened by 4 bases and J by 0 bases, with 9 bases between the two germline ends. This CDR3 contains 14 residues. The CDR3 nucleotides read TGCAGCGTTGTTGGGGGTTCGAACACCGGGGAGCTGTTTTTT. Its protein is CSVVGGSNTGELFF.

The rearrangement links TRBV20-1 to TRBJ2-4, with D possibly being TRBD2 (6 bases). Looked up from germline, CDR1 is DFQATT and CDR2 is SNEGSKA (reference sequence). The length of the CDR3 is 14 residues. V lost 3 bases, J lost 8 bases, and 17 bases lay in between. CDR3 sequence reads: CSASGVQGGDIQYF. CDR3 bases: TGCAGTGCTAGTGGGGTCCAGGGAGGAGACATTCAGTACTTC.

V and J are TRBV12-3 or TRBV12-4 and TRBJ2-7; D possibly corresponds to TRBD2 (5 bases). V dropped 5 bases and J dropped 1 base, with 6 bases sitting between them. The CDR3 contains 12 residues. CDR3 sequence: CASSPGSYEQYF. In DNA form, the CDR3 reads TGTGCCAGCAGTCCGGGGTCCTACGAGCAGTACTTC.

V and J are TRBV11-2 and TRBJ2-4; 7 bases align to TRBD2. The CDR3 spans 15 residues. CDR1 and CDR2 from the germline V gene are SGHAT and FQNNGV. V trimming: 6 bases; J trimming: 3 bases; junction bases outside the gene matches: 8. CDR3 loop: CASREWGEGKNIQYF. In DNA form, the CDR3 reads TGTGCCAGCAGAGAATGGGGGGAGGGCAAAAACATTCAGTACTTC.

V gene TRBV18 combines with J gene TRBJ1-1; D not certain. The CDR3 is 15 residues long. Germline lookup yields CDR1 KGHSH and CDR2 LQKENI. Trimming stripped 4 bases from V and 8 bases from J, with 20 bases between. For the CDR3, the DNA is TGTGCCAGCTCACTAAACAGCGCTAATCCTAACGAAGCTTTCTTT. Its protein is CASSLNSANPNEAFF.

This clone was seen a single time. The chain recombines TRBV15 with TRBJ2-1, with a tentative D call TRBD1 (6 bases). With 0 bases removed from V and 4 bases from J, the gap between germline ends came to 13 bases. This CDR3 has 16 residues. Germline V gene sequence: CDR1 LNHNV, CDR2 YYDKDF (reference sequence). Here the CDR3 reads CATSRDGQTSYNEQFF. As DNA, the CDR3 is TGTGCCACCAGCAGAGACGGACAGACCTCATACAATGAGCAGTTCTTC.